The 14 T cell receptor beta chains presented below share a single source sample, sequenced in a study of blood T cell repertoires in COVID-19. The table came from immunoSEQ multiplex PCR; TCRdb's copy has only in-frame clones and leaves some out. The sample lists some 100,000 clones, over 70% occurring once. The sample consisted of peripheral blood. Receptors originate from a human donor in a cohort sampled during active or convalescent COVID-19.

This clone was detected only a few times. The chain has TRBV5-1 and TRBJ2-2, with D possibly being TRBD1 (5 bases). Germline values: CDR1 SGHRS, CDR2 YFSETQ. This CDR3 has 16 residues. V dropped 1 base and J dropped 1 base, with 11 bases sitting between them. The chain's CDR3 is CASSLLSQGNTGELFF. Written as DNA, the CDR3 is TGCGCCAGCAGCTTGCTTTCGCAGGGGAACACCGGGGAGCTGTTTTTT.

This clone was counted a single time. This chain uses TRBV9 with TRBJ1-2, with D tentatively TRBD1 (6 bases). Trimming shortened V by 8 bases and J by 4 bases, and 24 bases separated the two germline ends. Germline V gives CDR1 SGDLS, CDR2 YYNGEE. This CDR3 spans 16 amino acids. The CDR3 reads CASSLSRGASGYGYTF. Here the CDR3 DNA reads TGTGCCAGTTCCTTATCCCGGGGGGCCTCGGGCTATGGCTACACCTTC.

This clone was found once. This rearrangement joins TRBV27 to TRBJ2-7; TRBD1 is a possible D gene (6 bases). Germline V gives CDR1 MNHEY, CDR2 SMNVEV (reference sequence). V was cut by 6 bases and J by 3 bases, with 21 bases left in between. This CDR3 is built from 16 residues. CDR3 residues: CASSRNRNRDVYEQYF. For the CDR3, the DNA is TGTGCCAGCAGCCGCAACAGGAACAGGGATGTCTACGAGCAGTACTTC.

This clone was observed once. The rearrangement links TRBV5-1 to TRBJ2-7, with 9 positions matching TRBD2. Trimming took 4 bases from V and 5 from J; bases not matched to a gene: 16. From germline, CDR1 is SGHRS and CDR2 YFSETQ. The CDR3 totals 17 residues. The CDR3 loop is CASSRDYRSGGYDEQYF. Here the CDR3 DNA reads TGCGCCAGCAGCAGGGACTATAGGAGCGGGGGGTATGACGAGCAGTACTTC.

In nucleotides, the CDR3 is TGTGCCAGCAGCTCGGGACAGCACCTCAATCAGCCCCAGCATTTT. As protein: CASSSGQHLNQPQHF. J is TRBJ1-5 and V is TRBV6-5; 7 bases map to TRBD1. This CDR3 spans 15 amino acids. With 6 bases clipped from V and 3 bases from J, the junction kept 8 bases outside the gene matches. From germline, CDR1 is MNHEY and CDR2 SVGAGI.

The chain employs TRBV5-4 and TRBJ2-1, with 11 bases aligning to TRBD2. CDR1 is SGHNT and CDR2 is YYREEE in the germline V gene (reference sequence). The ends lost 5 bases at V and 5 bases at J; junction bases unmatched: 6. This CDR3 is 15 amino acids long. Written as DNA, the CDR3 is TGTGCCAGCAGGGTAGCGGGAGGGAGGCACAATGAGCAGTTCTTC. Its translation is CASRVAGGRHNEQFF.

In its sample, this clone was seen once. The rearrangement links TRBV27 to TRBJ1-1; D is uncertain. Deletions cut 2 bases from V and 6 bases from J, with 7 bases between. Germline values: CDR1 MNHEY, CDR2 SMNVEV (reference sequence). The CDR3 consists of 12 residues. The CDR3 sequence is CASSLEVPEAFF. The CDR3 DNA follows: TGTGCCAGCAGTTTAGAGGTTCCTGAAGCTTTCTTT.

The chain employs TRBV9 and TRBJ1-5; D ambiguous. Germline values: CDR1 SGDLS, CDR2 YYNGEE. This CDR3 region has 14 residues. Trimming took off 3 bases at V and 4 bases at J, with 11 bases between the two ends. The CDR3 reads CASSGGSANQPQHF. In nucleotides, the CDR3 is TGTGCCAGCAGCGGTGGCAGCGCAAATCAGCCCCAGCATTTT.

This CDR3 reads CASSLALSADTIYF. As DNA, the CDR3 is TGTGCCAGCAGCTTAGCCCTTAGTGCGGACACCATATATTTT. The V and J genes are TRBV11-2 and TRBJ1-3; D ambiguous. Trimming removed 1 base at V and 8 bases at J, with 12 bases between. Per germline, CDR1 SGHAT and CDR2 FQNNGV. The length of the CDR3 is 14 residues.

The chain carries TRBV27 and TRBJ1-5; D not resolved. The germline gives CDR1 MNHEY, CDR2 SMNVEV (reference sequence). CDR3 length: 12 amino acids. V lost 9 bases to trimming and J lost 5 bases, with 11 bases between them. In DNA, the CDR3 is TGTGCCAGTAGGACGGGAGATCAGCCCCAGCATTTT. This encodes CASRTGDQPQHF.

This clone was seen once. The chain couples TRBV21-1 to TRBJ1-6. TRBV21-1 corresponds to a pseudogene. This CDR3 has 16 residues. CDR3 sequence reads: CASSKVAGNYYSPLHF. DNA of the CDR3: TGTGCCAGCAGCAAAGTTGCGGGAAACTACTATTCACCCCTCCACTTT.

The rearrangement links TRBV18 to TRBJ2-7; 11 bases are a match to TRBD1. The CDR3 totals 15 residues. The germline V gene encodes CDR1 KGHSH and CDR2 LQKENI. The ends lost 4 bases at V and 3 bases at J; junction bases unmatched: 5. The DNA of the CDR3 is TGTGCCAGCTCACTTGGGACAGGGGGAGGCTACGAGCAGTACTTC. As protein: CASSLGTGGGYEQYF.

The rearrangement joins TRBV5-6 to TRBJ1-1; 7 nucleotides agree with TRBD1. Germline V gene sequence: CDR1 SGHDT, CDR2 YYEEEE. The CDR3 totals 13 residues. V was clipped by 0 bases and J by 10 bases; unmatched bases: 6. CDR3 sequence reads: CASSLEQGVRAFF. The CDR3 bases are TGTGCCAGCAGCTTGGAGCAGGGGGTTAGAGCTTTCTTT.

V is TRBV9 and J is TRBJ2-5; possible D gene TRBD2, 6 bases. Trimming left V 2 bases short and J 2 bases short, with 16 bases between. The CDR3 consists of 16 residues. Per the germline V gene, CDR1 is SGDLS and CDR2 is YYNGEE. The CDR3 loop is CASSVLGGNTQETQYF. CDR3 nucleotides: TGTGCCAGCAGCGTGCTTGGCGGGAACACTCAAGAGACCCAGTACTTC.